The rows below give T cell receptor beta chains drawn from one sample of a study of T-cell reconstitution after alpha-beta-depleted transplantation in children. MiXCR was run by TCRdb on the PCR reads, yielding one entry per CDR3 protein. The sample shows fewer than 700,000 distinct CDR3 sequences, under 30% of them seen only once. Source: PBMCs, mostly from graft donor cells, taken 360 days after TCRalphabeta/CD19-depleted stem cell transplant. The source is a boy younger than two who had a stem cell transplant for acute myeloid leukemia, so the T cells may come from the graft donor. Each CDR3 is given without its conserved first and last residue. A D gene is named only where the DNA matches it firmly. Expanded clones get a size class; other rows say once, few or many, or leave the size out.

D gene	V gene	clone size	J gene	CDR3 protein
TRBD1	TRBV10-3	-	TRBJ1-6	AISEGTVPTLH
-	TRBV24-1	few	TRBJ2-1	ATSDRDNSYNEQF
-	TRBV6-5	few	TRBJ1-4	ASSYRQSVNEKLF
-	TRBV5-1	few	TRBJ2-1	ASSLQGPEFSEQF
-	TRBV20-1	-	TRBJ2-5	SARILGAGETQY
-	TRBV7-2	few	TRBJ2-3	ASSLRLGWSTDTQY
TRBD1	TRBV12-3/TRBV12-4	many	TRBJ1-4	ASTTGDEKLF
-	TRBV29-1	many	TRBJ2-5	SVDKGTTGKTQY
TRBD1	TRBV10-3	few	TRBJ2-1	AISENQGVSANEQF
-	TRBV4-3	many	TRBJ2-1	ASSHAPLEQF
-	TRBV20-1	many	TRBJ1-6	SARKSRAPLH
-	TRBV5-1	-	TRBJ2-3	ASSSLPPKWWAGSTDTQY